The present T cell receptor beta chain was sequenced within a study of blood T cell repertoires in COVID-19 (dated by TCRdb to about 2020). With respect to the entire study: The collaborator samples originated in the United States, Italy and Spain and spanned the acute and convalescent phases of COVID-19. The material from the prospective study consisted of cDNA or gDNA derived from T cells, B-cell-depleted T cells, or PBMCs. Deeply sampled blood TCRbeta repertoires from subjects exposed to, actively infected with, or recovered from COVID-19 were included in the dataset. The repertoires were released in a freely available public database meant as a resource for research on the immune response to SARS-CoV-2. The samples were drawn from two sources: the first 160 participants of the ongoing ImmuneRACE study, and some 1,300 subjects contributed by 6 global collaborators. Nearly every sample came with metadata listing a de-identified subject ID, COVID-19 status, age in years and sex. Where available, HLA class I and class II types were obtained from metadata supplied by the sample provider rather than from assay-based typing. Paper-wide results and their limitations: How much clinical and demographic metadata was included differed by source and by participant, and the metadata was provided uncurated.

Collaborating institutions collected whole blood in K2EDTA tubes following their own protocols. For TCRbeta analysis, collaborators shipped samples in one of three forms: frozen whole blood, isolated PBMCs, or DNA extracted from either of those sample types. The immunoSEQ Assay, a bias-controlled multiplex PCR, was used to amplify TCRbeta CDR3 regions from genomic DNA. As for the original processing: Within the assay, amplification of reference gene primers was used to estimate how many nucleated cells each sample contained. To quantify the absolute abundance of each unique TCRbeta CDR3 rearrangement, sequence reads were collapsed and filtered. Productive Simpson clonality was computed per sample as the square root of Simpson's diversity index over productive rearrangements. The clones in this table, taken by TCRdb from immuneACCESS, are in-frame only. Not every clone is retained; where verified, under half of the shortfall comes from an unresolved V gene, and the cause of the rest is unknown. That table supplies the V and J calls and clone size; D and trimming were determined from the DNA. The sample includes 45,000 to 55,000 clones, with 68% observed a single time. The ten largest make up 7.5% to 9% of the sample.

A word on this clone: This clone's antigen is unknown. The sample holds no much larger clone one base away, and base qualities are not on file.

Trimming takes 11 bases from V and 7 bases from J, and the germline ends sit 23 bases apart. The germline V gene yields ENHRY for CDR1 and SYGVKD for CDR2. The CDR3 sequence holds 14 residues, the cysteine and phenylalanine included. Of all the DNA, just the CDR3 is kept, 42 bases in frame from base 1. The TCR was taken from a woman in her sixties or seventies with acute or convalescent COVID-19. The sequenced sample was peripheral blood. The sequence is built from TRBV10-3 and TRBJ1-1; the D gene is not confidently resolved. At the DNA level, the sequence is TGTGCCGCAAACGACCTTATCCGGAGAGATGAAGCTTTCTTT. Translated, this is CAANDLIRRDEAFF.